Below, 16 T cell receptor beta chains from the same sample are listed, as sequenced in a study of graft-versus-host responses after intestinal transplantation. The repertoire was sequenced with immunoSEQ multiplex PCR; TCRdb's copy has only in-frame clones and lacks some. This table holds 90,000 to 120,000 clones, over 75% found once. The antigens these receptors bind are not known. Sequences were derived from unstimulated CD4+ T cells sorted from spleen or lymph node cells, sampled before intestinal transplant. All receptors come from a human donor who received an intestinal transplant.

The V gene is TRBV2, the J gene TRBJ1-1; D is uncertain. Germline V gene data show CDR1 as SNHLY and CDR2 as FYNNEI. CDR3 length equals 15 residues. Trimming shortened V by 5 bases and J by 0 bases, and 13 bases separated the two germline ends. The CDR3 sequence: CASSLTAWMNTEAFF. The CDR3 nucleotides are TGTGCCAGCAGTTTAACTGCATGGATGAACACTGAAGCTTTCTTT.

The J gene is TRBJ2-5, the V gene TRBV6-6; 11 bases agree with TRBD1. The CDR3 is 16 amino acids. Germline assignment: CDR1 MNHNY and CDR2 SVGAGI (reference sequence). Trimming at V came to 6 bases and at J to 3 bases, leaving 9 bases not matched to a gene. CDR3 in DNA: TGTGCCAGCAGGTTTACCGGGACAGGGGGTGAAGAGACCCAGTACTTC. Amino acids: CASRFTGTGGEETQYF.

With respect to this clone: Other DNA sequences from this sample encode an identical CDR3 as well. The chain joins TRBV6-1 to TRBJ2-5; 11 bases line up with TRBD2. The CDR3 runs 15 residues. The germline CDR1 and CDR2 sequences are MNHNS and SASEGT. Trimming at V came to 3 bases and at J to 1 base, leaving 1 base not matched to a gene. In DNA form, the CDR3 reads TGTGCCAGCAGTGAGCTAGCGGGGGGCCAAGAGACCCAGTACTTC. It specifies CASSELAGGQETQYF.

The chain has TRBV6-1 and TRBJ2-2, with 8 bases aligning to TRBD2. Losses at the gene ends were 6 bases for V and 0 bases for J; bases not matched to a gene: 3. Per the germline V gene, CDR1 is MNHNS and CDR2 is SASEGT. The CDR3 covers 15 residues. The CDR3 nucleotides read TGTGCCAGCAGCGTTAGCGGGGCGAACACCGGGGAGCTGTTTTTT. Protein product: CASSVSGANTGELFF.

The rearrangement joins TRBV9 to TRBJ2-3, with 10 nucleotides matching TRBD2. CDR1 SGDLS and CDR2 YYNGEE come from the germline V gene. Trimming cost V 4 bases and J 2 bases; bases outside gene matches: 4. CDR3 length: 15 amino acids. The CDR3 coding sequence is TGTGCCAGCAGCTATACTAGCGGGATCACAGATACGCAGTATTTT. Its protein is CASSYTSGITDTQYF.

The chain carries TRBV5-1 and TRBJ2-7, with D perhaps given as TRBD1 or TRBD2 (7 bases each). The germline gives CDR1 SGHRS, CDR2 YFSETQ. V was pared by 4 bases and J by 3 bases, with 17 bases between. This CDR3 is built from 15 residues. CDR3 residues: CASSPGGGGNYEQYF. CDR3 nucleotide sequence: TGCGCCAGCAGCCCGGGGGGAGGGGGCAACTACGAGCAGTACTTC.

CDR3 sequence reads: CAISELQGVYGYTF. The CDR3 DNA sequence: TGTGCCATCAGTGAATTACAGGGGGTCTATGGCTACACCTTC. The chain is built from TRBV10-3 and TRBJ1-2; TRBD1 agrees at 8 bases. V was clipped by 3 bases and J by 4 bases; unmatched bases: 4. Per the germline V gene, CDR1 is ENHRY and CDR2 is SYGVKD. This CDR3 is built from 14 residues.

In its sample, this clone was seen a few times. The sample contains more than one DNA sequence encoding this CDR3. Here the CDR3 reads CASSVQETQYF. In DNA, the CDR3 is TGTGCCAGCAGTGTACAAGAGACCCAGTACTTC. V gene TRBV2 combines with J gene TRBJ2-5; D is uncertain. Looked up from germline, CDR1 is SNHLY and CDR2 is FYNNEI. The CDR3 sequence is 11 residues long. V dropped 4 bases and J dropped 2 bases, with 2 bases sitting between them.

This chain connects TRBV6-6 to TRBJ2-3; maybe TRBD2 (5 bases). V gave up 4 bases and J gave up 4 bases, with 9 bases separating them. The germline V gene encodes CDR1 MNHNY and CDR2 SVGAGI (reference sequence). The CDR3 contains 13 residues. In DNA form, the CDR3 reads TGTGCCAGCAGTTCCCTCGGGGCAGATACGCAGTATTTT. Protein product: CASSSLGADTQYF.

The chain couples TRBV7-7 to TRBJ2-5, with 10 bases aligning to TRBD1. CDR1 and CDR2 (germline): SSHAT, FNYEAQ (reference sequence). The CDR3 consists of 16 residues. J was trimmed by 5 bases and V by 10 bases; bases with no gene match: 16. Written as DNA, the CDR3 is TGTGCCACCAAGGGAGCAGTGGGGACAGGGGACGAGACCCAGTACTTC. Its translation: CATKGAVGTGDETQYF.

The rearrangement joins TRBV9 to TRBJ2-2; D is uncertain. V was clipped by 0 bases and J by 4 bases, with 22 bases between them. The CDR3 contains 19 residues. The germline gives CDR1 SGDLS, CDR2 YYNGEE. The CDR3 loop is CASSVGLLTGGVFTGELFF. CDR3 nucleotide sequence: TGTGCCAGCAGCGTAGGTCTCTTAACGGGCGGAGTATTCACCGGGGAGCTGTTTTTT.

This clone was counted a few times. The chain combines TRBV27 with TRBJ1-6; D not resolved. The V and J ends lost 3 bases and 4 bases respectively, with 4 bases between them. This CDR3 region has 13 residues. In germline, CDR1 is MNHEY, CDR2 SMNVEV (reference sequence). The CDR3, as DNA: TGTGCCAGCAGTTTCGATTATAATTCACCCCTCCACTTT. It encodes CASSFDYNSPLHF.

On this clone itself: The CDR3 carries no conserved terminal phenylalanine or tryptophan, so it likely arises from a read error. This chain connects TRBV7-3 to TRBJ2-7; TRBD1 aligns across 12 bases. The CDR3 runs 13 residues. The ends lost 4 bases at V and 6 bases at J; junction bases unmatched: 1. Germline CDR1 is SGHTA and CDR2 is FQGTGA. CDR3 nucleotide sequence: TGTGCCAGCAGCTGGGACAGGGGGCGCGAGCAGTACCTC. Its protein product is CASSWDRGREQYL.

CDR3: CASSSNTEAFF. The CDR3 DNA reads as TGTGCCAGCAGCTCGAACACTGAAGCTTTCTTT. V is TRBV7-6 and J is TRBJ1-1; no clear D gene. Germline V gives CDR1 SGHVS, CDR2 FNYEAQ. V gave up 4 bases and J gave up 1 base, with 1 base separating them. This CDR3 contains 11 residues.

A few counts support this clone. The gene calls are TRBV19 and TRBJ1-6, with 9 bases that match TRBD1. This CDR3 has 16 amino acids. V dropped 6 bases and J dropped 5; count of bases not matched to a gene: 8. CDR1 is LNHDA and CDR2 is SQIVND in the germline V gene (reference sequence). The CDR3 loop reads CASSRTGAPNNSPLHF. CDR3 bases: TGTGCCAGTAGCCGGACAGGGGCTCCCAATAATTCACCCCTCCACTTT. Drawing the rest from reference TRBV19 and TRBJ1-6, the complete variable domain is DGGITQSPKYLFRKEGQNVTLSCEQNLNHDAMYWYRQDPGQGLRLIYYSQIVNDFQKGDIAEGYSVSREKKESFPLTVTSAQKNPTAFYLCASSRTGAPNNSPLHFGNGTRLTVT.

The chain couples TRBV10-3 to TRBJ2-3; D might be TRBD2 (6 bases). CDR1 is ENHRY, CDR2 SYGVKD, per germline. V lost 6 bases, J lost 0 bases, and 16 bases lay in between. This CDR3 contains 16 residues. As DNA, the CDR3 is TGTGCCATCAGAGGCGGGGTTCCGACAAGCACAGATACGCAGTATTTT. This encodes CAIRGGVPTSTDTQYF.